These T cell receptor beta chains were read from a single sample in a study of T cell changes during pregnancy in multiple sclerosis. Sequencing was performed with immunoSEQ multiplex PCR; in TCRdb, only in-frame clones are kept and a portion is missing. Here the sample spans roughly 100,000 clones, roughly 90% being singletons. The sequences come from peripheral blood, collected after pregnancy. The receptor set was obtained from a female donor with multiple sclerosis, enrolled in a pregnancy study. Each CDR3 is given with its conserved first and last residue. D genes are given only for firm matches. Only some rows state a clone size, as once, few, many or a class for expanded clones.

CDR3aa: CASSEGGASNTGELFF; CDR3nt: TGTGCCAGCAGTGAAGGTGGGGCAAGCAACACCGGGGAGCTGTTTTTT; v_gene: TRBV25-1; d_gene: NA; abundance: NA; j_gene: TRBJ2-2
CDR3aa: CAWSRPGTGIYEQYF; CDR3nt: TGTGCCTGGAGTCGTCCCGGGACAGGGATTTACGAGCAGTACTTC; v_gene: TRBV30; d_gene: TRBD1; abundance: NA; j_gene: TRBJ2-7
CDR3aa: CASSPGVGRFGNF; CDR3nt: TGTGCCAGCAGCCCAGGGGTGGGCAGGTTTGGGAACTTC; v_gene: TRBV7-2; d_gene: NA; abundance: once; j_gene: TRBJ2-5
CDR3aa: CASSPDRGVDTQYF; CDR3nt: TGTGCCAGCAGCCCAGACAGGGGAGTCGATACGCAGTATTTT; v_gene: TRBV7-2; d_gene: TRBD1; abundance: once; j_gene: TRBJ2-3
CDR3aa: CASSFFYNEQFF; CDR3nt: TGTGCCAGCAGCTTCTTCTACAATGAGCAGTTCTTC; v_gene: TRBV7-2; d_gene: NA; abundance: NA; j_gene: TRBJ2-1
CDR3aa: CASSVIAGGKSDTQYF; CDR3nt: TGTGCCAGCAGCGTTATAGCGGGGGGGAAGTCAGATACGCAGTATTTT; v_gene: TRBV9; d_gene: TRBD2; abundance: NA; j_gene: TRBJ2-3
CDR3aa: CASSRSGTGGEYGNTIYF; CDR3nt: TGTGCCAGCAGCCGATCCGGGACAGGGGGCGAGTATGGAAACACCATATATTTT; v_gene: TRBV4-2; d_gene: TRBD1; abundance: NA; j_gene: TRBJ1-3
CDR3aa: CASRETGANSPLHF; CDR3nt: TGTGCCAGCAGGGAGACAGGGGCTAATTCACCCCTCCACTTT; v_gene: TRBV7-9; d_gene: TRBD1; abundance: NA; j_gene: TRBJ1-6
CDR3aa: CASTPRGRSPSEQYF; CDR3nt: TGTGCCAGCACCCCACGGGGGAGATCCCCCTCCGAGCAGTACTTC; v_gene: TRBV6-6; d_gene: NA; abundance: NA; j_gene: TRBJ2-7
CDR3aa: CASSQGVLGTRDRGDEQYF; CDR3nt: TGTGCCAGCAGCCAAGGGGTTCTGGGAACCAGGGACAGGGGGGACGAGCAGTACTTC; v_gene: TRBV4-2; d_gene: TRBD1; abundance: NA; j_gene: TRBJ2-7
CDR3aa: CASSQYRGSYEQYF; CDR3nt: TGTGCCAGCAGCCAGTACCGGGGCTCCTACGAGCAGTACTTC; v_gene: TRBV14; d_gene: NA; abundance: NA; j_gene: TRBJ2-7
CDR3aa: CASSPFGAGVKNIQYF; CDR3nt: TGTGCCAGCAGCCCCTTTGGAGCGGGGGTCAAAAACATTCAGTACTTC; v_gene: TRBV27; d_gene: TRBD2; abundance: NA; j_gene: TRBJ2-4
CDR3aa: CASKGQLENTEAFF; CDR3nt: TGTGCCAGCAAAGGACAGCTAGAGAACACTGAAGCTTTCTTT; v_gene: TRBV6-1; d_gene: NA; abundance: NA; j_gene: TRBJ1-1
CDR3aa: CASSQAGGQPQHF; CDR3nt: TGCGCCAGCAGCCAAGCAGGGGGTCAGCCCCAGCATTTT; v_gene: TRBV4-1; d_gene: TRBD1; abundance: NA; j_gene: TRBJ1-5
CDR3aa: CASSTRDLRTDTQYF; CDR3nt: TGTGCCAGCAGCACCCGGGACTTACGCACAGATACGCAGTATTTT; v_gene: TRBV9; d_gene: NA; abundance: NA; j_gene: TRBJ2-3
CDR3aa: CASSLIRGGQFF; CDR3nt: TGTGCCAGCAGCTTAATCAGGGGCGGGCAGTTCTTC; v_gene: TRBV7-2; d_gene: NA; abundance: NA; j_gene: TRBJ2-1
CDR3aa: CASSPQQGINQPQHF; CDR3nt: TGTGCCAGCAGTCCCCAACAGGGGATAAATCAGCCCCAGCATTTT; v_gene: TRBV6-5; d_gene: TRBD1; abundance: NA; j_gene: TRBJ1-5
CDR3aa: CASSDPSGSYEQYF; CDR3nt: TGTGCCAGCAGTGACCCTAGCGGCTCCTACGAGCAGTACTTC; v_gene: TRBV2; d_gene: TRBD2; abundance: NA; j_gene: TRBJ2-7
CDR3aa: CASSSVPNNYGYTF; CDR3nt: TGTGCCAGCAGCTCGGTCCCTAATAACTATGGCTACACCTTC; v_gene: TRBV5-6; d_gene: NA; abundance: NA; j_gene: TRBJ1-2
CDR3aa: CASSSGQGLVGGYTF; CDR3nt: TGTGCCAGCAGCTCCGGACAGGGTTTAGTTGGTGGCTACACCTTC; v_gene: TRBV5-6; d_gene: TRBD1; abundance: NA; j_gene: TRBJ1-2
CDR3aa: CATSRVPGVTSHQPQHF; CDR3nt: TGTGCCACCAGCAGAGTGCCAGGGGTAACGTCGCATCAGCCCCAGCATTTT; v_gene: TRBV15; d_gene: NA; abundance: few; j_gene: TRBJ1-5
CDR3aa: CASCRDSDYEQYF; CDR3nt: TGTGCCAGCTGCCGGGACAGTGACTACGAGCAGTACTTC; v_gene: TRBV11-2; d_gene: TRBD1; abundance: NA; j_gene: TRBJ2-7
CDR3aa: CASSYGLAGGYEQYF; CDR3nt: TGTGCCAGCAGTTACGGTCTAGCGGGGGGCTACGAGCAGTACTTC; v_gene: TRBV6-6; d_gene: TRBD2; abundance: NA; j_gene: TRBJ2-7
CDR3aa: CASSVAGQETQYF; CDR3nt: TGTGCCAGCAGTGTCGCGGGCCAAGAGACCCAGTACTTC; v_gene: TRBV6-6; d_gene: NA; abundance: NA; j_gene: TRBJ2-5
CDR3aa: CASSFGRDFTEAFF; CDR3nt: TGTGCCAGCAGCTTTGGCAGGGACTTCACTGAAGCTTTCTTT; v_gene: TRBV5-6; d_gene: NA; abundance: few; j_gene: TRBJ1-1
CDR3aa: CAWSPGLYSNQPQHF; CDR3nt: TGTGCCTGGAGTCCGGGACTTTATAGCAATCAGCCCCAGCATTTT; v_gene: TRBV30; d_gene: NA; abundance: NA; j_gene: TRBJ1-5
CDR3aa: CASSTANTEAFF; CDR3nt: TGTGCCAGCAGCACAGCGAACACTGAAGCTTTCTTT; v_gene: TRBV5-6; d_gene: NA; abundance: NA; j_gene: TRBJ1-1
CDR3aa: CASKGTGQGASGANVLTF; CDR3nt: TGTGCCAGTAAGGGGACGGGACAGGGGGCTTCTGGGGCCAACGTCCTGACTTTC; v_gene: TRBV19; d_gene: TRBD1; abundance: NA; j_gene: TRBJ2-6
CDR3aa: CASSLPSGGANTGELFF; CDR3nt: TGTGCCAGCAGCTTACCTAGCGGGGGGGCGAACACCGGGGAGCTGTTTTTT; v_gene: TRBV7-8; d_gene: TRBD2; abundance: NA; j_gene: TRBJ2-2
CDR3aa: CASSEHPNYGYTF; CDR3nt: TGCGCCAGCAGCGAACACCCTAACTATGGCTACACCTTC; v_gene: TRBV10-2; d_gene: NA; abundance: NA; j_gene: TRBJ1-2
CDR3aa: CASSADATGTPYEQYF; CDR3nt: TGTGCCAGCAGCGCTGACGCTACAGGGACCCCATACGAGCAGTACTTC; v_gene: TRBV9; d_gene: NA; abundance: NA; j_gene: TRBJ2-7
CDR3aa: CAISGTSGTPKDEQFF; CDR3nt: TGTGCCATCTCCGGGACTAGCGGGACACCTAAGGATGAGCAGTTCTTC; v_gene: TRBV10-3; d_gene: TRBD2; abundance: NA; j_gene: TRBJ2-1
CDR3aa: CAWSVTAGLGTDTQYF; CDR3nt: TGTGCCTGGAGTGTAACAGCGGGCCTTGGCACAGATACGCAGTATTTT; v_gene: TRBV30; d_gene: NA; abundance: NA; j_gene: TRBJ2-3
CDR3aa: CASSQQGGNTEAFF; CDR3nt: TGCGCCAGCAGCCAACAGGGGGGGAACACTGAAGCTTTCTTT; v_gene: TRBV4-1; d_gene: TRBD1; abundance: few; j_gene: TRBJ1-1
CDR3aa: CASSHIVREWNTGELFF; CDR3nt: TGCGCCAGCAGCCACATTGTCAGGGAATGGAACACCGGGGAGCTGTTTTTT; v_gene: TRBV5-1; d_gene: NA; abundance: few; j_gene: TRBJ2-2
CDR3aa: CASKDQGITYEQYF; CDR3nt: TGTGCCAGCAAGGACCAGGGGATCACCTACGAGCAGTACTTC; v_gene: TRBV2; d_gene: NA; abundance: many; j_gene: TRBJ2-7